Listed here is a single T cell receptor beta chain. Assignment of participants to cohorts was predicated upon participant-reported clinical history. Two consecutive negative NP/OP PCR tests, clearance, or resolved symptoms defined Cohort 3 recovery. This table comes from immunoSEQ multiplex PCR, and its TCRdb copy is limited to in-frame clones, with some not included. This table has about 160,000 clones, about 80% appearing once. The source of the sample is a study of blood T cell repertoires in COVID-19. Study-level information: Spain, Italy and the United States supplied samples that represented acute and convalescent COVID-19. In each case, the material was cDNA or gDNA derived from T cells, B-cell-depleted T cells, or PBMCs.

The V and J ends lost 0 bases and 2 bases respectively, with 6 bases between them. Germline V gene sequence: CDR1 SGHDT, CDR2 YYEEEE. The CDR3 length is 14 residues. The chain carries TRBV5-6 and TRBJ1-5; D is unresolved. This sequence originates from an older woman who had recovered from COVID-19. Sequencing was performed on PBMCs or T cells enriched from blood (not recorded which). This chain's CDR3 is CASSLGGGNQPQHF. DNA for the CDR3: TGTGCCAGCAGCTTGGGAGGAGGCAATCAGCCCCAGCATTTT. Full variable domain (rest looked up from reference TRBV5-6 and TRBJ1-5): DAGVTQSPTHLIKTRGQQVTLRCSPKSGHDTVSWYQQALGQGPQFIFQYYEEEERQRGNFPDRFSGHQFPNYSSELNVNALLLGDSALYLCASSLGGGNQPQHFGDGTRLSIL.